This T cell receptor beta chain was documented in a study of blood T cell repertoires in COVID-19. About the research overall: The United States, Italy and Spain were the sources of the acute and convalescent COVID-19 samples.

TCRdb's table, derived via immunoSEQ multiplex PCR, lists solely in-frame clones and lacks some. The repertoire has about 73,000 clones, more than 65% of them found once; the top ten carry 28%. The CDR3 sequence is 15 residues long. Trimming left V 1 base short and J 2 bases short, with 9 bases between. Germline V lookup: CDR1 LGHNA, CDR2 YSLEER. Sequencing used peripheral blood. The chain carries TRBV4-3 and TRBJ1-5; D gene unclear. The TCR was taken from a human donor in a cohort sampled during active COVID-19. The CDR3: CASSQVRGGNQPQHF. In DNA, the CDR3 is TGCGCCAGCAGCCAAGTCCGGGGAGGCAATCAGCCCCAGCATTTT.